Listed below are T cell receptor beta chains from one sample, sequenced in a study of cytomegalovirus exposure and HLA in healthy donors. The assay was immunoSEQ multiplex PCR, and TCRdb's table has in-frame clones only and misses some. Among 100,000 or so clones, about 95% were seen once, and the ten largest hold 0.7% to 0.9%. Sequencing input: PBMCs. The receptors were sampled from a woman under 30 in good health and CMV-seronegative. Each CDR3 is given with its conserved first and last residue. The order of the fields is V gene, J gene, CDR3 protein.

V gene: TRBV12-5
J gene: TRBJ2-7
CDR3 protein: CASGPALYEQYF

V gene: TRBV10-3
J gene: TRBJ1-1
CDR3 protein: CAISRTGPLNTEAFF

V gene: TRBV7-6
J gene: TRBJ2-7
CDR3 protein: CASSLGTGGARYEQYF

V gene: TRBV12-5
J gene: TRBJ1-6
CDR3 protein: CASGGQGNSPLHF

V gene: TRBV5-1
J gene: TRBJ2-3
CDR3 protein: CASSLPPLGTQYF

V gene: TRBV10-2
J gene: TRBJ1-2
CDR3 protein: CASSDGSLNYGYTF

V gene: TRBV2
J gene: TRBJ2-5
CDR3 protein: CASTPVPGLQETQYF

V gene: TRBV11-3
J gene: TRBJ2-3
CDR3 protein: CASSLGLTDTQYF

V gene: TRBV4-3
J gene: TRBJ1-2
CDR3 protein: CASSQDPPGGGGLYGYTF

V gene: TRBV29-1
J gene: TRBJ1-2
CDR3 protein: CSVARGDYGYTF

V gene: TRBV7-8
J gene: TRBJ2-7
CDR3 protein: CASSRGFAYEQYF

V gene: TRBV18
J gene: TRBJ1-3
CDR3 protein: CATNTWGTGGASGNTIYF

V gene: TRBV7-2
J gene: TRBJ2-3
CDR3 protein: CASSLGGQGTQYF

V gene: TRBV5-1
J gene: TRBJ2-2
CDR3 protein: CASSYEAGELFF

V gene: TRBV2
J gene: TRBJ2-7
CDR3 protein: CASSDPTYEQYF

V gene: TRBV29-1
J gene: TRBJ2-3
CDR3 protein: CSVTGTGGVEADTQYF

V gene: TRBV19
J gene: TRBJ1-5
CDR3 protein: CASSLGQYSNQPQHF

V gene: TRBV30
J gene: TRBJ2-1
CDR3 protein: CAWSVFGLASYNEQFF

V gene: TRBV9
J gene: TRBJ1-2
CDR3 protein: CASSVDLQGDYTF

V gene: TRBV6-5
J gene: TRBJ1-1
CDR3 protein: CASSYGGARWTEAFF

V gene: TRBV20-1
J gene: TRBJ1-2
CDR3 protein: CSAGPYGYTF

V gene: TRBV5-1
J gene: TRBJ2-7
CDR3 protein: CASSYGRATYEQYF

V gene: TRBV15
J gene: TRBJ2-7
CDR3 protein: CATSSIHRDSYEQYF

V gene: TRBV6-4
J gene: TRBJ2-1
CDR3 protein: CASSRDRVHNEQFF

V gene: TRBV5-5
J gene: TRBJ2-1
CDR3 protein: CASSFADNEQFF

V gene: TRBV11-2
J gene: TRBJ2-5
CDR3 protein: CASSDLRETQYF

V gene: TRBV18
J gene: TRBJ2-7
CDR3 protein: CASSPGTSYEQYF

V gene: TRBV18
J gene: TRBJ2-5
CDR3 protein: CASSPGLAGEETQYF

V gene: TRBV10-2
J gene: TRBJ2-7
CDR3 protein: CASIQGYEQYF

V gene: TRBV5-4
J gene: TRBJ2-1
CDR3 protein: CASSQGGEAGNEQFF

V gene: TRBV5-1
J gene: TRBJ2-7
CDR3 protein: CASSWDTSYEQYF

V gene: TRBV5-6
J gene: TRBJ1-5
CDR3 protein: CASSLGQVVQPQHF

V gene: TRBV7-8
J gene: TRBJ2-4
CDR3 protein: CASSLGTSGIQYF

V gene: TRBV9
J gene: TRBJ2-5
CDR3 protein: CASSVAVNRGDQETQYF

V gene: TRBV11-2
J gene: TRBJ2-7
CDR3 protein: CASRQLAGGPPYEQYF

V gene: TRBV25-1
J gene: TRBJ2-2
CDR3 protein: CASSDTGGRTGELFF

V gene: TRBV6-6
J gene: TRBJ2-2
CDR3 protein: CASSPGLSTGELFF

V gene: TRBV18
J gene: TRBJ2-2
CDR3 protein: CASSPNSGTANTGELFF

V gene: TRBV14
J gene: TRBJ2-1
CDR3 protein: CASSQDVGLAGDNEQFF

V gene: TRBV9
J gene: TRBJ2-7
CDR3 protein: CASSSRGTGAYEQYF

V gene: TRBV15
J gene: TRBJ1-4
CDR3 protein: CATSRPRGDNEKLFF

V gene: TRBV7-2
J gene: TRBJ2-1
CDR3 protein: CASSLSGGSSYNEQFF

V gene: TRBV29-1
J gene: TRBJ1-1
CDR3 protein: CSVRMEGNTEAFF

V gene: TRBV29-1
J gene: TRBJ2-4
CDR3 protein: CSVEDRRGKNIQYF

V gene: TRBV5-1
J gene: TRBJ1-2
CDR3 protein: CASYGAGDRTTTNYGYTF

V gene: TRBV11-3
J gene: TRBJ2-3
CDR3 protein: CASSTLAGGSTDTQYF